Listed here are 30 T cell receptor beta chains from one sample, sequenced in a study of graft-versus-host responses after intestinal transplantation. These receptors' targets are unknown. The method was immunoSEQ multiplex PCR; TCRdb's version includes in-frame clones alone and lacks a portion of them. The table has 90,000 to 150,000 clones, approximately 95% seen once. Sequenced here: unstimulated CD4+ T cells sorted from spleen or lymph node cells, sampled before intestinal transplant. These TCRs come from a human donor who received an intestinal transplant.

This chain connects TRBV7-9 to TRBJ2-5; the match to TRBD1 covers 7 bases. The germline V gene encodes CDR1 SEHNR and CDR2 FQNEAQ (reference sequence). The CDR3 extends over 14 amino acids. V shed 5 bases and J 3 bases; nucleotides not matched to a gene: 6. CDR3 DNA sequence: TGTGCCAGCAGCCTTAGACAGGGAGAAGAGACCCAGTACTTC. The encoded protein is CASSLRQGEETQYF.

This clone was picked up a small number of times. The CDR3 DNA sequence: TGCGCCAGCAGCTCACTAGCGGGAGGCATCCCAGATACGCAGTATTTT. Translated, it gives CASSSLAGGIPDTQYF. The chain links TRBV5-1 to TRBJ2-3; 12 bases map to TRBD2. Germline assignment: CDR1 SGHRS and CDR2 YFSETQ. CDR3 length: 16 amino acids. Germline trimming cut 3 bases from V and 4 bases from J; bases unmatched to any gene: 6.

J is TRBJ1-2 and V is TRBV6-1; TRBD1 matches at 8 bases. V lost 7 bases, J lost 6 bases, and 7 bases stayed unmatched. This CDR3 is built from 13 residues. Germline CDR1 MNHNS, CDR2 SASEGT. This chain's CDR3 is CASTKDRVDGYTF. In nucleotides, the CDR3 is TGTGCCAGCACCAAGGACAGGGTTGATGGCTACACCTTC.

CDR3 nucleotide sequence: TGTGCCACTAGGTCCGCCTCTGGGGCCAACGTCCTGACTTTC. Translating gives CATRSASGANVLTF. The chain employs TRBV28 and TRBJ2-6, with D unresolved. The CDR3 totals 14 residues. Trimming took 10 bases from V and 0 from J, leaving 10 bases between them. Looked up from germline, CDR1 is MDHEN and CDR2 is SYDVKM.

The chain links TRBV7-2 to TRBJ2-7, with D maybe TRBD1 (6 bases). Trimming took 5 bases from V and 6 from J, leaving 17 bases between them. CDR1 is SGHTA and CDR2 is FQGNSA in the germline V gene. There are 14 residues in the CDR3. Written as DNA, the CDR3 is TGTGCCAGCAGCCCCAAGGGGGTTGGCGGCGAGCAGTACTTC. The encoded protein is CASSPKGVGGEQYF.

The chain recombines TRBV6-5 with TRBJ1-2, with D possibly being TRBD1 (6 bases). V was clipped by 4 bases and J by 6 bases, with 21 bases between them. The CDR3 consists of 16 residues. Germline V gene lookup returns CDR1 MNHEY and CDR2 SVGAGI. The CDR3 bases are TGTGCCAGCAGTTCCCGCTTCGGACAGCGGGGGAATGGCTACACCTTC. It is translated as CASSSRFGQRGNGYTF.

The J gene is TRBJ2-1, the V gene TRBV18; perhaps D is TRBD1 or TRBD2 (5 bases each). The CDR3 length is 14 residues. Germline V gene sequence: CDR1 KGHSH, CDR2 LQKENI. V was shortened by 4 bases and J by 7 bases, with 14 bases between the two germline ends. The CDR3 region is CASSQVGASNEQFF. CDR3 coding DNA: TGTGCCAGCTCACAGGTCGGGGCCTCTAATGAGCAGTTCTTC.

The chain is built from TRBV7-3 and TRBJ2-1, with a possible D match to TRBD2 (6 bases). With 3 bases removed from V and 8 bases from J, the gap between germline ends came to 11 bases. The CDR3 is 13 amino acids. Per the germline V gene, CDR1 is SGHTA and CDR2 is FQGTGA. The CDR3 DNA reads TGTGCCAGCAGCTTGGACTGGGAGGATGAGCAGTTCTTC. It codes for CASSLDWEDEQFF.

This chain links TRBV11-1 with TRBJ2-7; possibly TRBD1 for D (6 bases). This CDR3 has 15 amino acids. V lost 5 bases, J lost 0 bases, and 14 bases lay in between. Looked up from germline, CDR1 is SGHAT and CDR2 is FQDESV (reference sequence). CDR3 region: CASSQGWGSSYEQYF. CDR3 DNA: TGTGCCAGCAGCCAGGGGTGGGGGAGCTCCTACGAGCAGTACTTC.

The genes are TRBV30 and TRBJ1-2, with D perhaps matching TRBD1 (6 bases). Germline V gives CDR1 GTSNPN, CDR2 SVGIG (reference sequence). V was trimmed by 3 bases and J by 11 bases, leaving 22 bases between them. This CDR3 is built from 14 residues. CDR3 sequence (DNA): TGTGCCTGGAGCTCCCCGGGGGCAGGAGGGGGGTACACCTTC. This gives the protein CAWSSPGAGGGYTF.

The chain carries TRBV7-2 and TRBJ2-7, with D unresolved. Trimming took off 4 bases at V and 1 base at J, with 11 bases between the two ends. The CDR3 has 14 residues. Germline assignment: CDR1 SGHTA and CDR2 FQGNSA. Here the CDR3 reads CASSSFSRSYEQYF. The CDR3, as DNA: TGTGCCAGCAGCTCCTTTTCCCGTTCCTACGAGCAGTACTTC.

This chain uses TRBV19 with TRBJ2-7; 7 nucleotides match TRBD1. The germline gives CDR1 LNHDA, CDR2 SQIVND (reference sequence). The length of the CDR3 is 15 residues. Unmatched junction bases numbered 11, after V lost 6 bases and J lost 3 bases. CDR3 protein: CASRNRGQAFYEQYF. The DNA for the CDR3 is TGTGCCAGTAGGAACAGGGGCCAAGCCTTCTACGAGCAGTACTTC.

The rearrangement uses TRBV27 and TRBJ1-5; D unclear. V gave up 5 bases and J gave up 0 bases, with 11 bases separating them. In germline, CDR1 is MNHEY, CDR2 SMNVEV (reference sequence). This CDR3 contains 15 residues. The CDR3 DNA sequence: TGTGCCAGCAGTCGGGAATCAAATAGCAATCAGCCCCAGCATTTT. It yields the protein CASSRESNSNQPQHF.

Comments on this clone: Other nucleotide sequences from this sample produce the same CDR3. The rearrangement joins TRBV6-5 to TRBJ2-6, with a possible D match to TRBD2 (5 bases). V gave up 2 bases and J gave up 0 bases, with 8 bases separating them. Germline assignment: CDR1 MNHEY and CDR2 SVGAGI. The CDR3 totals 16 residues. CDR3 loop: CASSYGGSSGANVLTF. The CDR3 nucleotides are TGTGCCAGCAGTTACGGAGGTAGCTCTGGGGCCAACGTCCTGACTTTC.

CDR3 sequence (DNA): TGTGCCAGCAGCATAGACAGGGGGCGCAACTATGGCTACACCTTC. It encodes CASSIDRGRNYGYTF. This chain connects TRBV7-2 to TRBJ1-2; 10 nucleotides align to TRBD1. Trimming cost V 5 bases and J 2 bases; bases outside gene matches: 5. The length of the CDR3 is 15 residues. The germline V gene has CDR1 SGHTA and CDR2 FQGNSA.

This chain joins TRBV30 and TRBJ2-4; no clear D gene. This CDR3 is built from 14 residues. Germline V gene data show CDR1 as GTSNPN and CDR2 as SVGIG (reference sequence). V was trimmed by 3 bases and J by 2 bases, leaving 11 bases between them. CDR3: CAWRDYLSKNIQYF. The CDR3 DNA follows: TGTGCCTGGAGGGATTACCTATCCAAAAACATTCAGTACTTC. Full variable domain (missing parts from reference TRBV30 and TRBJ2-4): SQTIHQWPATLVQPVGSPLSLECTVEGTSNPNLYWYRQAAGRGLQLLFYSVGIGQISSEVPQNLSASRPQDRQFILSSKKLLLSDSGFYLCAWRDYLSKNIQYFGAGTRLSVL.

This clone has just a few counts. The genes are TRBV27 and TRBJ2-1, with a weak D call TRBD1 (6 bases). CDR1 is MNHEY and CDR2 is SMNVEV in the germline V gene (reference sequence). The length of the CDR3 is 13 residues. Trimming pared 8 bases from V and 6 bases from J, leaving 14 bases between. The CDR3 DNA reads as TGTGCCAGCCTCAGGGGCGGGTCCAATGAGCAGTTCTTC. As protein: CASLRGGSNEQFF.

The CDR3 DNA sequence: TGTGCCTTCGGTGACCAGGGAATGTTCTCACCCCTCCACTTT. Encoded protein: CAFGDQGMFSPLHF. The chain is built from TRBV30 and TRBJ1-6; weak D call: TRBD1 (5 bases). The germline CDR1 and CDR2 sequences are GTSNPN and SVGIG (reference sequence). CDR3 size: 14 residues. V was cut by 7 bases and J by 10 bases, with 20 bases left in between.

The genes are TRBV11-2 and TRBJ2-3, with D perhaps TRBD1 or TRBD2 (5 bases each). The CDR3 runs 11 residues. Germline-derived CDR1 and CDR2 are SGHAT and FQNNGV. V was cut by 3 bases and J by 11 bases, with 9 bases left in between. The CDR3 here is CASSFAGRQYF. CDR3 bases: TGTGCCAGCAGCTTCGCAGGGAGGCAGTATTTT.

The CDR3 nucleotides are TGTGCCAGCAGTCCTTTTATGAACACTGAAGCTTTCTTT. Translating it yields CASSPFMNTEAFF. V usage is TRBV27 and J usage is TRBJ1-1; unclear D gene. The CDR3 extends over 13 amino acids. V lost 5 bases and J lost 0, with 7 bases in between. Per germline, CDR1 MNHEY and CDR2 SMNVEV (reference sequence).

The chain uses TRBV6-5 and TRBJ2-3; D not resolved. Germline V lookup: CDR1 MNHEY, CDR2 SVGAGI. Deletions cut 0 bases from V and 1 base from J, with 11 bases between. CDR3 length: 16 amino acids. The chain's CDR3 is CASSYSGTLGTDTQYF. The CDR3 coding sequence is TGTGCCAGCAGTTACTCGGGTACCCTAGGCACAGATACGCAGTATTTT.

The rearrangement links TRBV7-9 to TRBJ2-7; 10 positions match TRBD2. Germline trimming cut 5 bases from V and 2 bases from J; bases unmatched to any gene: 9. From germline, CDR1 is SEHNR and CDR2 FQNEAQ (reference sequence). The CDR3 covers 16 residues. This chain's CDR3 is CASSLIYSGRTYEQYF. CDR3 sequence (DNA): TGTGCCAGCAGCCTTATATATAGCGGGAGGACCTACGAGCAGTACTTC.

The chain couples TRBV18 to TRBJ2-3; D not certain. Germline assignment: CDR1 KGHSH and CDR2 LQKENI. V was shortened by 4 bases and J by 5 bases, with 16 bases between the two germline ends. This CDR3 spans 15 amino acids. DNA for the CDR3: TGTGCCAGCTCACGTAATACAGTAGCACAAGATACGCAGTATTTT. As protein: CASSRNTVAQDTQYF.

The rearrangement links TRBV13 to TRBJ2-3, with a tentative D call TRBD2 (5 bases). The germline V gene has CDR1 PRHDT and CDR2 FYEKMQ (reference sequence). V was cut by 5 bases and J by 0 bases, with 18 bases left in between. This CDR3 region has 17 residues. The CDR3 loop reads CASSADPDFLSTDTQYF. As DNA, the CDR3 is TGTGCCAGCAGCGCCGACCCGGACTTCCTGAGCACAGATACGCAGTATTTT.

In this sample, this clone turned up a few times. The gene calls are TRBV5-1 and TRBJ1-4; 7 bases are shared with TRBD1. The CDR3 length is 15 residues. Germline V gives CDR1 SGHRS, CDR2 YFSETQ. With 2 bases clipped from V and 7 bases from J, the junction kept 8 bases outside the gene matches. The CDR3 region is CASSLGGARGEKLFF. DNA of the CDR3: TGCGCCAGCAGCTTAGGGGGCGCCCGAGGTGAAAAACTGTTTTTT.

This chain links TRBV29-1 with TRBJ1-2, with a weak D call TRBD1 (5 bases). This CDR3 comprises 15 residues. Germline V lookup: CDR1 SQVTM, CDR2 ANQGSEA. The CDR3 DNA sequence: TGCAGTGCCCGGGTGAGAGGGGAGGGGCTAAGAGGCTACACCTTC. Translating gives CSARVRGEGLRGYTF.

The chain is built from TRBV15 and TRBJ1-1; D gene unclear. This CDR3 has 14 residues. Trimming stripped 1 base from V and 1 base from J, with 7 bases between. Germline CDR1 LNHNV, CDR2 YYDKDF (reference sequence). CDR3 residues: CATSRAQKNTEAFF. In nucleotides, the CDR3 is TGTGCCACCAGCAGAGCACAGAAGAACACTGAAGCTTTCTTT.

The chain links TRBV28 to TRBJ1-5; D gene ambiguous. Trimming took off 6 bases at V and 7 bases at J, with 10 bases between the two ends. The V gene's germline CDR1 is MDHEN and CDR2 SYDVKM. The CDR3 covers 12 residues. The CDR3 DNA reads as TGTGCCAGCAGGGTTCTGCTACAGCCCCAGCATTTT. Translating gives CASRVLLQPQHF. Full variable domain (rest looked up from reference TRBV28 and TRBJ1-5): DVKVTQSSRYLVKRTGEKVFLECVQDMDHENMFWYRQDPGLGLRLIYFSYDVKMKEKGDIPEGYSVSREKKERFSLILESASTNQTSMYLCASRVLLQPQHFGDGTRLSIL.

The V call is TRBV6-5, the J call TRBJ1-1; D is ambiguous. CDR3 size: 16 residues. CDR1 MNHEY and CDR2 SVGAGI come from the germline V gene. The germline V and J ends were trimmed by 0 bases and 0 bases, with 11 bases remaining between them. This CDR3 reads CASSYSKGELNTEAFF. DNA for the CDR3: TGTGCCAGCAGTTACTCGAAAGGTGAACTGAACACTGAAGCTTTCTTT.

In DNA, the CDR3 is TGCGCCAGCAGCCCTGGGACAGGGGATGGGGCCAACGTCCTGACTTTC. It is translated as CASSPGTGDGANVLTF. The chain joins TRBV5-1 to TRBJ2-6, with TRBD1 identical over 10 bases. Germline CDR1 and CDR2: SGHRS and YFSETQ. Trimming took 4 bases from V and 3 from J; bases not matched to a gene: 4. The CDR3 has 16 residues.